The rows below give T cell receptor beta chains drawn from one sample of a study of T-cell memory formation after mild COVID-19. MiXCR, run by TCRdb on the 5' RACE reads, gives a single entry per CDR3 protein. The data hold some 490,000 distinct CDR3 sequences, with 15% to 20% observed a single time. The sample taken for sequencing was PBMCs or a T cell subset sorted from them (not recorded which). These receptors all stem from an adult woman who had mild COVID-19 (a few samples of this study predate the infection). Cell type and time point are not known. Each CDR3 is given with its conserved first and last residue. D genes are given only for firm matches. Not all rows give a size; the values are once, few, many and, for expanded clones, a class.

D gene,clone size,J gene,V gene,CDR3 DNA,CDR3 protein
-,many,TRBJ1-1,TRBV18,TGTGCCAGCTCACCAATCAGCAGGAACACTGAAGCTTTCTTT,CASSPISRNTEAFF
-,few,TRBJ2-1,TRBV7-2,TGTGCCAGCAGCCCACAGAGGGGCTCCTACAATGACCAGTTCTTC,CASSPQRGSYNDQFF
TRBD2,-,TRBJ2-1,TRBV5-8,TGTGCCAGCAGCTTGGGTAGCGGGAATGGAAATGAGCAGTTCTTC,CASSLGSGNGNEQFF
-,-,TRBJ1-1,TRBV6-5,TGTGCCACCTCGGGTGTGGCTGAAGCTTTCTTT,CATSGVAEAFF
-,-,TRBJ1-2,TRBV21-1,TGTGCCAGCAGCAAAAGGGGAATTCCAGGGCATGGCTACACCTTC,CASSKRGIPGHGYTF
-,many,TRBJ2-3,TRBV4-2,TGTGCCAGCAGCCAATGGGGAAGCACAGATACGCAGTATTTT,CASSQWGSTDTQYF
-,-,TRBJ1-6,TRBV9,TGTGCCAGCAGCCGTACCGGGACAACGAATTCACCCCTCCACTTT,CASSRTGTTNSPLHF
-,many,TRBJ2-6,TRBV14,TGTGCCAGCAGCCCAAGGGCTGGGGCCAACGTCCTGACTTTC,CASSPRAGANVLTF
-,few,TRBJ1-2,TRBV12-3/TRBV12-4,TGTGCCAGCAGTTTAGAGTTATTGGACTATGGCTACACCTTC,CASSLELLDYGYTF
TRBD2,-,TRBJ2-1,TRBV11-2,TGTGCCAGCAGCTTTCGGTCTAGCGGGAGTTGGAATGAGCAGTTCTTC,CASSFRSSGSWNEQFF
-,many,TRBJ2-5,TRBV10-3,TGTGCCATCAGTGAAACTACAACCCAGTACTTC,CAISETTTQYF
TRBD2,-,TRBJ2-1,TRBV10-3,TGTGCCATCAGTGAGTCGGCACTAGCGGGACCATACAATGAGCAGTTCTTC,CAISESALAGPYNEQFF
-,many,TRBJ1-1,TRBV5-1,TGCGCCAGCAGCGCCAGGGAGTTGCACACTGAAGCTTTCTTT,CASSARELHTEAFF
TRBD1,once,TRBJ2-7,TRBV27,TGTGCCAGCAGTTCCCCCTGGACAGGGGCGAGCGAGCAGTACTTC,CASSSPWTGASEQYF
-,few,TRBJ2-7,TRBV5-1,TGCGCCAGCAGCACCTTCCGCCCGGGGGACGAGGCCTACGAGCAGTACTTC,CASSTFRPGDEAYEQYF
TRBD2,few,TRBJ2-5,TRBV7-9,TGTGCCAGCAGCTACGGACTAGTTCGGGAGACCCAGTACTTC,CASSYGLVRETQYF
-,-,TRBJ2-7,TRBV3-1,TGTGCCAGCAGCCAAGAGGACAGTTCCTACGAGCAGTACTTC,CASSQEDSSYEQYF
-,few,TRBJ2-2,TRBV6-5,TGTGCCAGCAGTTACCAAGGACCTCCGAACACCGGGGAGCTGTTTTTT,CASSYQGPPNTGELFF
-,-,TRBJ2-1,TRBV3-1,TGTGCCAGCAGCCAAGGTCCGGGTGAGCAGTTCTTC,CASSQGPGEQFF
-,few,TRBJ2-5,TRBV7-9,TGTGCCAGCAGCTTCTCCGTAGGGGCCTACAGGGAGGAGACCCAGTACTTC,CASSFSVGAYREETQYF
TRBD2,few,TRBJ2-3,TRBV6-4,TGTGCCAGCAGTGACCTTAGCGGGGCTCACACAGATACGCAGTATTTT,CASSDLSGAHTDTQYF
TRBD2,-,TRBJ2-7,TRBV7-2,TGTGCCAGCAGCTTAGTGGTTCTAGCGGGAAGGGGCTCCTACGAGCAGTACTTC,CASSLVVLAGRGSYEQYF
-,-,TRBJ2-7,TRBV7-9,TGTGCCAGCAGCTTTAACCCCACCGGCAACGAGCAGTACTTC,CASSFNPTGNEQYF
-,few,TRBJ2-7,TRBV6-2/TRBV6-3,TGTGCCAGCACCGAGGCGGGAGAGCAGTACTTC,CASTEAGEQYF
TRBD2,-,TRBJ2-3,TRBV10-3,TGTGCCATCAGGAAAGGGACTAGCTGGACAGATACGCAGTATTTT,CAIRKGTSWTDTQYF
-,-,TRBJ2-3,TRBV24-1,TGTGCCACCAGTGTAGGACAACAGACAGATACGCAGTATTTT,CATSVGQQTDTQYF
TRBD1,few,TRBJ1-5,TRBV6-5,TGTGCCAGCAGCGGAGGACAGGGGTATCAGCCCCAGCATTTT,CASSGGQGYQPQHF
TRBD2,few,TRBJ2-2,TRBV20-1,TGCAGTGCTTACCTAGCGGGAAACACCGGGGAGCTGTTTTTT,CSAYLAGNTGELFF
TRBD1,-,TRBJ1-2,TRBV5-1,TGCGCCAGCAGCTTGACAGGGGGCAGTTATGGCTACACCTTC,CASSLTGGSYGYTF
TRBD1,-,TRBJ1-1,TRBV3-1,TGTGCCAGCAGCCGACAGGGATCCGACGCTTTCTTT,CASSRQGSDAFF
-,-,TRBJ1-1,TRBV7-8,TGTGCCAGCAGCACGGACAGATTGAACACTGAAGCTTTCTTT,CASSTDRLNTEAFF
TRBD1,many,TRBJ2-4,TRBV6-6,TGTGCCAGCAGTTCCATGGACAGGGTGGCTAACATTCAGTACTTC,CASSSMDRVANIQYF
-,-,TRBJ1-2,TRBV20-1,TGCAGTGCTAGAGATTCTAGGACGGAGACCTATGGCTACACCTTC,CSARDSRTETYGYTF
TRBD2,-,TRBJ2-7,TRBV5-4,TGTGCCAGCAGCTCACGAGCGGGAGGGCCCGAGCAGTACTTC,CASSSRAGGPEQYF
-,few,TRBJ2-1,TRBV15,TGTGCCACCAGCAGAGTCCTCTCGGGCGGAGATGAGCAGTTCTTC,CATSRVLSGGDEQFF
-,-,TRBJ2-3,TRBV25-1,TGTGCCAGCAGTGACCTCCCTAGCACAGATACGCAGTATTTT,CASSDLPSTDTQYF
-,many,TRBJ1-1,TRBV7-9,TGTGCCAGCAGCTCCCCCCCCGGGGAAGCTTTCTTT,CASSSPPGEAFF
-,few,TRBJ2-5,TRBV18,TGTGCCAGCTCCTCGGGACAAAAAGAGACCCAGTACTTC,CASSSGQKETQYF
-,few,TRBJ1-1,TRBV7-8,TGTGCCAGCAGCAGACAGGCTTCACGCACTGAAGCTTTCTTT,CASSRQASRTEAFF
TRBD2,few,TRBJ2-1,TRBV9,TGTGCCAGCAGCGTCCATAGCGGGGGACTCCATGGTGAGCAGTTCTTC,CASSVHSGGLHGEQFF
-,-,TRBJ2-2,TRBV7-6,TGTGCCAGCAGCCTAGGTAGCGGACAGGTCACCGGGGAGCTGTTTTTT,CASSLGSGQVTGELFF
-,-,TRBJ1-1,TRBV7-9,TGTGCCAGCAGCACACTTCGGGGGGGGCCTGAAGCTTTCTTT,CASSTLRGGPEAFF
TRBD1,-,TRBJ2-3,TRBV5-8,TGTGCCAGCAGCCTGGACAGGGGGCGAAGCACAGATACGCAGTATTTT,CASSLDRGRSTDTQYF
-,few,TRBJ2-7,TRBV6-5,TGTGCCAGCAGTACAGGTCTTCCCTACGAGCAGTACTTC,CASSTGLPYEQYF
-,few,TRBJ2-5,TRBV3-1,TGTGCCAGCAGCCAAGATATGGCCCAAGAGACCCAGTACTTC,CASSQDMAQETQYF
TRBD1,few,TRBJ2-1,TRBV4-3,TGCGCCAGCAGCCAAATCCGACAGGGCAGCTCCTACAATGAGCAGTTCTTC,CASSQIRQGSSYNEQFF
-,-,TRBJ2-5,TRBV2,TGTGCCAGCAGCGACCCAGGGGATTGGAGAGTCGAGACCCAGTACTTC,CASSDPGDWRVETQYF
TRBD2,-,TRBJ2-7,TRBV4-1,TGCGCCAGCAGCCAACTAGCGGTAGAATTCTCCTACGAGCAGTACTTC,CASSQLAVEFSYEQYF
-,-,TRBJ2-3,TRBV7-2,TGTGCCAGCAGCTTGAACAGTTGGTTTGGGACAGATACGCAGTATTTT,CASSLNSWFGTDTQYF
-,many,TRBJ1-2,TRBV12-3/TRBV12-4,TGTGCCAGCAGTTTAGGTGGACAGTCCTATGGCTACACCTTC,CASSLGGQSYGYTF
-,few,TRBJ2-2,TRBV7-3,TGTGCCAGCAGCCCCCTACCGAGCGTAATCACCGGGGAGCTGTTTTTT,CASSPLPSVITGELFF
-,few,TRBJ2-7,TRBV29-1,TGCAGCGTTGAAGATGGACACTCCTACGAGCAGTACTTC,CSVEDGHSYEQYF
-,few,TRBJ2-5,TRBV7-9,TGTGCCAGCAGCTTAATGGACTACCAAGAGACCCAGTACTTC,CASSLMDYQETQYF
-,many,TRBJ2-2,TRBV4-3,TGCGCCAGCAGCCAAGGGGGCGGGGAGCTGTTTTTT,CASSQGGGELFF
-,-,TRBJ2-7,TRBV19,TGTGCCAGTAGGGACGGATCGTCCACCTACGAGCAGTACTTC,CASRDGSSTYEQYF
-,-,TRBJ2-5,TRBV7-9,TGTGCCAGCAGCCCCTGGGACTTTCAAGAGACCCAGTACTTC,CASSPWDFQETQYF
TRBD2,-,TRBJ2-3,TRBV7-9,TGTGCCAGCAGCTCCTTAGCGGGAGGGCCCACAGATACGCAGTATTTT,CASSSLAGGPTDTQYF
TRBD1,-,TRBJ1-2,TRBV5-1,TGCGCCAGCAGCCGAGGGACAGGGAGCAACTCGGTCGATGGCTACACCTTC,CASSRGTGSNSVDGYTF
TRBD1,-,TRBJ1-1,TRBV24-1,TGTGCCACCAGTGAGGAACACAGGGGGGCTGAAGCTTTCTTT,CATSEEHRGAEAFF
-,few,TRBJ2-3,TRBV9,TGTGCCAGCAGCGTCCAGCGGCGAGGGTTCACAGATACGCAGTATTTT,CASSVQRRGFTDTQYF